A selection of T cell receptor beta chains follows, all from one sample in a study of shared clonotypes between healthy human individuals. Sequenced by immunoSEQ multiplex PCR; TCRdb stores in-frame clones only, minus some. The sample consists of under 2,000,000 clones, about 94% of them appearing once. The sample taken for sequencing was naive CD8+ T cells sorted from blood. The receptor source for this set is a man younger than 35 in good health. The CDR3 runs from the conserved cysteine through the conserved F or W. A D gene is named only where the DNA matches it firmly. Some rows mark clone size as missing; the rest say once, few, many or name a class of expanded clone.

J: TRBJ2-7
size: NA
D: NA
V: TRBV7-9
CDR3: CASSQSTGTFTYEQYF
DNA: TGTGCCAGCAGCCAATCCACCGGGACATTTACCTACGAGCAGTACTTC

J: TRBJ2-1
size: once
D: NA
V: TRBV9
CDR3: CASSVGPNNEQFF
DNA: TGTGCCAGCAGCGTAGGACCTAACAATGAGCAGTTCTTC

J: TRBJ2-7
size: NA
D: TRBD1
V: TRBV19
CDR3: CASSTAGQGNYEQYF
DNA: TGTGCCAGTAGTACCGCCGGACAGGGCAACTACGAGCAGTACTTC

J: TRBJ2-5
size: NA
D: TRBD2
V: TRBV6-5
CDR3: CASSRGLAMGETQYF
DNA: TGTGCCAGCAGTCGGGGACTAGCTATGGGAGAGACCCAGTACTTC

J: TRBJ2-3
size: NA
D: TRBD2
V: TRBV4-3
CDR3: CASSQGTSGSFADTQYF
DNA: TGCGCCAGCAGCCAGGGGACTAGCGGGAGTTTTGCAGATACGCAGTATTTT

J: TRBJ2-3
size: NA
D: TRBD1
V: TRBV29-1
CDR3: CSVGGTGISTDTQYF
DNA: TGCAGCGTTGGAGGGACAGGGATTAGCACAGATACGCAGTATTTT

J: TRBJ2-6
size: NA
D: NA
V: TRBV28
CDR3: CASSLGWGSGANVLTF
DNA: TGTGCCAGCAGTTTGGGCTGGGGAAGTGGGGCCAACGTCCTGACTTTC

J: TRBJ2-1
size: NA
D: NA
V: TRBV5-1
CDR3: CASSLGSDEQFF
DNA: TGCGCCAGCAGCTTGGGTTCCGATGAGCAGTTCTTC

J: TRBJ1-4
size: NA
D: NA
V: TRBV7-9
CDR3: CASSSKREKLFF
DNA: TGTGCCAGCAGCTCCAAAAGAGAAAAACTGTTTTTT

J: TRBJ2-7
size: NA
D: TRBD1
V: TRBV6-1
CDR3: CASSEAAGTGFSYEQYF
DNA: TGTGCCAGCAGTGAAGCGGCCGGGACAGGGTTTTCCTACGAGCAGTACTTC

J: TRBJ2-5
size: NA
D: TRBD2
V: TRBV6-1
CDR3: CASSALLAGEEETQYF
DNA: TGTGCCAGCAGTGCCCTCCTAGCGGGGGAGGAGGAGACCCAGTACTTC

J: TRBJ2-7
size: once
D: NA
V: TRBV5-6
CDR3: CASSFQSFEQYF
DNA: TGTGCCAGCAGTTTTCAGTCTTTTGAGCAGTACTTC

J: TRBJ2-5
size: NA
D: NA
V: TRBV7-9
CDR3: CASSRNATQYF
DNA: TGTGCCAGCAGCCGGAATGCGACCCAGTACTTC

J: TRBJ2-7
size: NA
D: NA
V: TRBV30
CDR3: CAWGRTISYEQYF
DNA: TGTGCCTGGGGAAGGACTATCTCCTACGAGCAGTACTTC

J: TRBJ2-1
size: NA
D: TRBD1
V: TRBV4-1
CDR3: CASSQETGVVNEQFF
DNA: TGCGCCAGCAGCCAAGAGACAGGGGTTGTGAATGAGCAGTTCTTC

J: TRBJ2-3
size: NA
D: NA
V: TRBV18
CDR3: CASSPPLDGTFRDTQYF
DNA: TGTGCCAGCTCACCACCGTTGGATGGTACGTTCAGAGATACGCAGTATTTT

J: TRBJ1-4
size: NA
D: NA
V: TRBV5-6
CDR3: CASSFGQGYEKLFF
DNA: TGTGCCAGCAGCTTCGGGCAGGGGTATGAAAAACTGTTTTTT

J: TRBJ2-7
size: NA
D: TRBD2
V: TRBV27
CDR3: CASSSLSGGHSYEQYF
DNA: TGTGCCAGCAGTTCGCTGTCGGGAGGTCACTCCTACGAGCAGTACTTC

J: TRBJ1-1
size: NA
D: NA
V: TRBV28
CDR3: CASMALTNTEAFF
DNA: TGTGCCAGCATGGCGCTAACGAACACTGAAGCTTTCTTT

J: TRBJ2-1
size: NA
D: NA
V: TRBV6-6
CDR3: CASTLDSSSYNEQFF
DNA: TGTGCCAGCACTCTGGACTCCAGCTCCTACAATGAGCAGTTCTTC

J: TRBJ2-1
size: NA
D: NA
V: TRBV12-5
CDR3: CASGFPAGVEQFF
DNA: TGTGCTAGTGGTTTCCCGGCGGGTGTTGAGCAGTTCTTC

J: TRBJ2-3
size: NA
D: TRBD1
V: TRBV27
CDR3: CASSTRQGTDTQYF
DNA: TGTGCCAGCAGTACCCGACAGGGGACAGATACGCAGTATTTT

J: TRBJ1-6
size: NA
D: NA
V: TRBV12-5
CDR3: CASGLVIRGGSYNSPLHF
DNA: TGTGCTAGTGGTTTGGTAATAAGGGGTGGGTCCTATAATTCACCCCTCCACTTT

J: TRBJ1-5
size: NA
D: NA
V: TRBV2
CDR3: CASSEIYSNQPQHF
DNA: TGTGCCAGCAGCGAAATATATAGCAATCAGCCCCAGCATTTT

J: TRBJ1-5
size: NA
D: NA
V: TRBV19
CDR3: CASSIDFGRPRGNQPQHF
DNA: TGTGCCAGTAGTATAGATTTTGGGAGGCCCAGAGGCAATCAGCCCCAGCATTTT

J: TRBJ2-5
size: NA
D: NA
V: TRBV4-1
CDR3: CASSQGRGGPGETQYF
DNA: TGCGCCAGCAGCCAAGGGAGGGGGGGCCCAGGAGAGACCCAGTACTTC

J: TRBJ2-7
size: NA
D: TRBD2
V: TRBV6-6
CDR3: CASSSPGGVRYEQYF
DNA: TGTGCCAGCAGTTCGCCGGGAGGGGTCCGTTACGAGCAGTACTTC

J: TRBJ2-7
size: NA
D: NA
V: TRBV4-1
CDR3: CASSQSPDPTTYEQYF
DNA: TGCGCCAGCAGCCAAAGTCCGGACCCCACAACCTACGAGCAGTACTTC

J: TRBJ2-7
size: NA
D: NA
V: TRBV15
CDR3: CATASRDSSYEQYF
DNA: TGTGCCACCGCCTCGAGAGATAGCTCCTACGAGCAGTACTTC

J: TRBJ1-4
size: NA
D: NA
V: TRBV28
CDR3: CASSLLVVVGPWPTNEKLFF
DNA: TGTGCCAGCAGTTTGTTGGTGGTTGTGGGGCCCTGGCCCACTAATGAAAAACTGTTTTTT

J: TRBJ1-1
size: NA
D: TRBD1
V: TRBV2
CDR3: CASGGGHTEAFF
DNA: TGTGCCAGCGGAGGGGGCCACACTGAAGCTTTCTTT

J: TRBJ2-1
size: NA
D: NA
V: TRBV5-6
CDR3: CASEQDYRGGNEQFF
DNA: TGTGCCAGCGAGCAGGACTACCGAGGGGGGAATGAGCAGTTCTTC

J: TRBJ2-1
size: NA
D: TRBD2
V: TRBV27
CDR3: CASSSPLAGPSYNEQFF
DNA: TGTGCCAGCAGCTCCCCCTTAGCGGGTCCCTCCTACAATGAGCAGTTCTTC

J: TRBJ2-7
size: NA
D: NA
V: TRBV23-1
CDR3: CASSQSAVRVAYEQYF
DNA: TGCGCCAGCAGTCAATCTGCGGTTCGAGTGGCCTACGAGCAGTACTTC

J: TRBJ1-5
size: NA
D: NA
V: TRBV28
CDR3: CASSPWTVSNQPQHF
DNA: TGTGCCAGCAGTCCGTGGACAGTTAGCAATCAGCCCCAGCATTTT

J: TRBJ2-1
size: NA
D: NA
V: TRBV19
CDR3: CASSTGGYNEQFF
DNA: TGTGCCAGTAGTACAGGGGGGTACAATGAGCAGTTCTTC

J: TRBJ1-2
size: NA
D: NA
V: TRBV5-1
CDR3: CASSLEVGAYGYTF
DNA: TGCGCCAGCAGCTTGGAGGTAGGAGCCTATGGCTACACCTTC

J: TRBJ2-1
size: NA
D: TRBD2
V: TRBV19
CDR3: CASSMSSGVYNEQFF
DNA: TGTGCCAGTAGTATGTCTAGCGGGGTATACAATGAGCAGTTCTTC

J: TRBJ1-4
size: few
D: NA
V: TRBV7-9
CDR3: CASSLGPSTNEKLFF
DNA: TGTGCCAGCAGCTTAGGTCCGTCAACTAATGAAAAACTGTTTTTT

J: TRBJ1-5
size: few
D: NA
V: TRBV7-9
CDR3: CASSQADRPQHF
DNA: TGTGCCAGCAGCCAAGCCGACCGACCCCAGCATTTT

J: TRBJ1-1
size: NA
D: NA
V: TRBV5-1
CDR3: CASSRISILKTEAFF
DNA: TGCGCCAGCAGCCGAATTTCGATCCTAAAGACTGAAGCTTTCTTT

J: TRBJ2-5
size: NA
D: NA
V: TRBV7-9
CDR3: CASSLSVEETQYF
DNA: TGTGCCAGCAGCTTGAGCGTGGAAGAGACCCAGTACTTC

J: TRBJ1-1
size: NA
D: NA
V: TRBV6-5
CDR3: CASSYVRGHTEAFF
DNA: TGTGCCAGCAGTTACGTGCGGGGGCACACTGAAGCTTTCTTT

J: TRBJ2-1
size: NA
D: NA
V: TRBV7-6
CDR3: CASSLGVALDEQFF
DNA: TGTGCCAGCAGCTTAGGGGTGGCTCTGGATGAGCAGTTCTTC

J: TRBJ2-3
size: NA
D: NA
V: TRBV5-6
CDR3: CASSRVITDTQYF
DNA: TGTGCCAGCAGCAGGGTCATCACAGATACGCAGTATTTT

J: TRBJ1-2
size: NA
D: TRBD1
V: TRBV7-9
CDR3: CASSVGQGNYGYTF
DNA: TGTGCCAGCAGCGTGGGACAGGGGAACTATGGCTACACCTTC

J: TRBJ2-1
size: once
D: NA
V: TRBV27
CDR3: CASSLYAFRTEFNEQFF
DNA: TGTGCCAGCAGTTTATACGCGTTCAGGACAGAGTTCAATGAGCAGTTCTTC

J: TRBJ2-2
size: NA
D: NA
V: TRBV20-1
CDR3: CSATGELFF
DNA: TGCAGTGCTACCGGGGAGCTGTTTTTT

J: TRBJ2-2
size: NA
D: NA
V: TRBV19
CDR3: CASRELAATGELFF
DNA: TGTGCCAGTAGGGAACTAGCTGCCACCGGGGAGCTGTTTTTT

J: TRBJ1-1
size: once
D: NA
V: TRBV27
CDR3: CASSLEGRNEAFF
DNA: TGTGCCAGCAGTTTGGAGGGACGGAATGAAGCTTTCTTT

J: TRBJ2-7
size: NA
D: TRBD2
V: TRBV10-1
CDR3: CASSESTDGLAYEQYF
DNA: TGCGCCAGCAGTGAGTCGACGGATGGACTAGCCTACGAGCAGTACTTC

J: TRBJ1-1
size: NA
D: NA
V: TRBV7-9
CDR3: CASSLPFGTEAFF
DNA: TGTGCCAGCAGCTTACCTTTCGGCACTGAAGCTTTCTTT

J: TRBJ2-7
size: NA
D: NA
V: TRBV19
CDR3: CASSQTLGAEQYF
DNA: TGTGCCAGTAGTCAAACCCTCGGGGCCGAGCAGTACTTC